What follows is one T cell receptor (beta chain) and its context. Antigen: not known. Those with chemo-refractory metastatic non-small-cell lung cancer were treated with focal radiation combined with CTLA-4 blockade using ipilimumab. These data are taken from a study of radiotherapy plus CTLA-4 blockade in lung cancer. Study as a whole: Disease control was achieved by 31% of patients, and objective responses by about 19%.

Sequencing used immunoSEQ multiplex PCR; TCRdb keeps in-frame clones, though not all of them. This repertoire shows 100,000 to 150,000 clones, 70% to 90% found once; its top ten account for approximately 7.2%. Study-level points and caveats: Reported findings show early blood T cell clone dynamics, with interferon-beta, best predicted response. In blood, tumor-derived TCR clones expanded after radiotherapy plus ipilimumab.

V dropped 2 bases and J dropped 8 bases, with 10 bases sitting between them. Germline-derived CDR1 and CDR2 are MNHNY and SVGAGI (reference sequence). CDR3 size: 13 residues. The clonotype originates from a human donor with non-small cell lung cancer that progressed on radiotherapy plus ipilimumab. The V and J genes are TRBV6-6 and TRBJ1-5; TRBD1 might be the D (5 bases). The sample was peripheral blood, taken from a patient treated with radiotherapy plus ipilimumab. The CDR3 sequence: CASSYDSQEPQHF. CDR3 nucleotides: TGTGCCAGCAGTTACGACAGTCAGGAGCCCCAGCATTTT.